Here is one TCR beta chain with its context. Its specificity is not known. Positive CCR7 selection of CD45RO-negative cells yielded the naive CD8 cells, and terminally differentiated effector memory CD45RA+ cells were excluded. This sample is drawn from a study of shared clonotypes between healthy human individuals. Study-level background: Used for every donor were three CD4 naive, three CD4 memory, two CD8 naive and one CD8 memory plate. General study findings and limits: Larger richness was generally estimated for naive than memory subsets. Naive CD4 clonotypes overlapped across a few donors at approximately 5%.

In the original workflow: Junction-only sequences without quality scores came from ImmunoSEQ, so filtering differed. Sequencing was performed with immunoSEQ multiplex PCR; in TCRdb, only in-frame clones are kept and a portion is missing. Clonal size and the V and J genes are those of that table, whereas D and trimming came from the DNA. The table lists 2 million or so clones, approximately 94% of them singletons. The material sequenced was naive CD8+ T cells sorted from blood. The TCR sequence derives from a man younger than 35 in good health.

The chain's CDR3 is CSVSPADPGDTQYF. In DNA form, the CDR3 reads TGCAGCGTTTCCCCGGCGGACCCTGGGGATACGCAGTATTTT. This chain links TRBV29-1 with TRBJ2-3; D ambiguous. The germline V gene has CDR1 SQVTM and CDR2 ANQGSEA. V was cut by 5 bases and J by 6 bases, with 18 bases left in between. The CDR3 length is 14 residues.